This TCR beta chain was documented in a study of beta chain features in type 1 diabetes. The CDR3 is made up of 12 amino acids. Deletions cut 5 bases from V and 7 bases from J, with 11 bases between. Germline CDR1 reads SEHNR; CDR2 reads FQNEAQ (reference sequence). Study-level findings and limits: Shorter TCRB CDR3s, moderately but significantly so, marked every one of the four CD4+ subsets in Type 1 diabetes patients.

Of note for this clone: Its antigen is not identified.

The sequenced template was cDNA made from the entire isolated RNA. Clones were read by immunoSEQ multiplex PCR, and TCRdb kept only the in-frame ones, dropping some. Among a few hundred thousand clones, roughly 12% were seen once, and the ten largest hold around 0.0099%. The V call is TRBV7-9, the J call TRBJ1-1; D ambiguous. The receptor's source is a woman under 30 with type 1 diabetes. Sequenced input: naive CD4+ T cells from blood. The chain's CDR3 is CASSQPRGEAFF. CDR3 sequence (DNA): TGTGCCAGCAGCCAACCCAGAGGTGAAGCTTTCTTT.